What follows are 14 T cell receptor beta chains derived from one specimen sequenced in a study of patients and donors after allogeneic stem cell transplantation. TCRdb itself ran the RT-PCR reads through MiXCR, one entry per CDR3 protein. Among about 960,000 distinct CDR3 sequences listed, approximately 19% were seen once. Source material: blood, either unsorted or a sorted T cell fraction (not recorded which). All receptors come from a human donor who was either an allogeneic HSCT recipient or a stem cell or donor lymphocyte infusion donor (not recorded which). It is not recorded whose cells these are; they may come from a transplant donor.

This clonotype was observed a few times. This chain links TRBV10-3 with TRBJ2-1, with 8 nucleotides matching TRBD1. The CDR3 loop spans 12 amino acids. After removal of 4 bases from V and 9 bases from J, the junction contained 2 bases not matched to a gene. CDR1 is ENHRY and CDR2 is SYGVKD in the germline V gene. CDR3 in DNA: TGTGCCATCAGTGGCGACAGGGGTGAGCAGTTCTTC. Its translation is CAISGDRGEQFF.

CDR3 amino acids: CASRGQARSYEQYF. CDR3 coding DNA: TGTGCCAGCAGAGGACAGGCCAGATCCTACGAGCAGTACTTC. The chain is built from TRBV2 and TRBJ2-7; TRBD1 agrees at 7 bases. Germline values: CDR1 SNHLY, CDR2 FYNNEI. The J segment lost 1 base and the V segment lost 6 bases, leaving 6 bases of the junction unmatched. The CDR3 has 14 amino acids.

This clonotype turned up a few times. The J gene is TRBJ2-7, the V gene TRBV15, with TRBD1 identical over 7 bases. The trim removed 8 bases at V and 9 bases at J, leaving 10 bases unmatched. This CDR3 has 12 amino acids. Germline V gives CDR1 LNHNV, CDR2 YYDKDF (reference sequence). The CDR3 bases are TGTGCCACCGGAGAACAGGGGTTGGGGCAGTACTTC. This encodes CATGEQGLGQYF. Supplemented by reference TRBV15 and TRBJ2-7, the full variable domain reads DAMVIQNPRYQVTQFGKPVTLSCSQTLNHNVMYWYQQKSSQAPKLLFHYYDKDFNNEADTPDNFQSRRPNTSFCFLDIRSPGLGDTAMYLCATGEQGLGQYFGPGTRLTVT.

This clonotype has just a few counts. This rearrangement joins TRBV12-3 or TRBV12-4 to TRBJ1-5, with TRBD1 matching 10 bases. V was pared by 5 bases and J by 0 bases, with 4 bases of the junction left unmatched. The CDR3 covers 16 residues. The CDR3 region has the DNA TGTGCCAGCAGTGTGGGACAGGGGTTTAGCAATCAGCCCCAGCATTTT. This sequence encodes CASSVGQGFSNQPQHF.

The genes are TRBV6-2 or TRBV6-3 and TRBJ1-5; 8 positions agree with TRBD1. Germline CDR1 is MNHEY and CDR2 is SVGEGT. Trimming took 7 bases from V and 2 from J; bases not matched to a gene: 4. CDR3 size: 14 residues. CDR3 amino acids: CASKKTGGNQPQHF. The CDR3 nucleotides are TGTGCCAGCAAAAAGACAGGGGGCAATCAGCCCCAGCATTTT.

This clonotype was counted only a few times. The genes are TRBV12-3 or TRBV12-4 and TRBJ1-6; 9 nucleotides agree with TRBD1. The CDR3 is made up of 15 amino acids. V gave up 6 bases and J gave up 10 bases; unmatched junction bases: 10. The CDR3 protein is CASRPDRGYGSPLHF. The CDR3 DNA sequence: TGTGCCAGCAGACCGGACAGGGGATATGGATCACCCCTCCACTTT.

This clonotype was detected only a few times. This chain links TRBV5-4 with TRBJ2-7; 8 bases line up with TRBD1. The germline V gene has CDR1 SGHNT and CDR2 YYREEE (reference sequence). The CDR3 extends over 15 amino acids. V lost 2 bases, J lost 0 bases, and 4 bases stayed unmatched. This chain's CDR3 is CASSFRGRSSYEQYF. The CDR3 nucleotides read TGTGCCAGCAGCTTCAGGGGGCGGTCCTCCTACGAGCAGTACTTC.

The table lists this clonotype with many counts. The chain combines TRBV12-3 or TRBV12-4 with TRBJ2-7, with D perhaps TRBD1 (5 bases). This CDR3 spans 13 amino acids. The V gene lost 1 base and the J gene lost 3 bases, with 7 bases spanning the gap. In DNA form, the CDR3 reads TGTGCCAGCAGTTTAGGCAGGGTCTACGAGCAGTACTTC. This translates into CASSLGRVYEQYF.

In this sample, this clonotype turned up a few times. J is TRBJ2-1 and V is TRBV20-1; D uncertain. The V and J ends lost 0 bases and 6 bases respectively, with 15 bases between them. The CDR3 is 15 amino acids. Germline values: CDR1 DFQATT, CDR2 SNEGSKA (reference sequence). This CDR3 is CSARDLRRVRNEQFF. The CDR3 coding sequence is TGCAGTGCTAGAGATCTAAGAAGGGTCCGCAATGAGCAGTTCTTC.

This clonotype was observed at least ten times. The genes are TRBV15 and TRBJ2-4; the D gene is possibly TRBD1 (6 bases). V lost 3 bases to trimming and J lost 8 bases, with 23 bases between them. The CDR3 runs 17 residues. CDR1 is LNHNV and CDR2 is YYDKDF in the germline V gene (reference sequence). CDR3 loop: CATSRSGQRGSQDIQYF. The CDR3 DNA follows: TGTGCCACCAGCAGGTCAGGGCAGAGGGGGAGCCAGGACATTCAGTACTTC.

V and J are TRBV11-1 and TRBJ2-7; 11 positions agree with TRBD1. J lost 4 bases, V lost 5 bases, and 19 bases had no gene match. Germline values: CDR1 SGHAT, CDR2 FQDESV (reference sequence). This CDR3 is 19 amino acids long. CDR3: CASSAPGTGGSRVVYEQYF. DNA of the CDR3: TGTGCCAGCAGCGCCCCCGGGACAGGGGGTTCCCGGGTGGTATACGAGCAGTACTTC.

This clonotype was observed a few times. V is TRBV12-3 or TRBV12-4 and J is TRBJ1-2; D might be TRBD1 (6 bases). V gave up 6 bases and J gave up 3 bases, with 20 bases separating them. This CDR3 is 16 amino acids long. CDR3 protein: CASSGVGSDSHYGYTF. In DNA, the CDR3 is TGTGCCAGCAGCGGGGTGGGTTCGGACAGCCACTATGGCTACACCTTC.

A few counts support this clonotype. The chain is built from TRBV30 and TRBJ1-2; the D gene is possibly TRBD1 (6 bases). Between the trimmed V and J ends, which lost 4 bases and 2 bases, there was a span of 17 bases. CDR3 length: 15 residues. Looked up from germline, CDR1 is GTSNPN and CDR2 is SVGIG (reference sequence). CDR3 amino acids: CAWKGQGLNNYGYTF. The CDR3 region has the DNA TGTGCCTGGAAGGGGCAGGGGCTCAACAACTATGGCTACACCTTC.

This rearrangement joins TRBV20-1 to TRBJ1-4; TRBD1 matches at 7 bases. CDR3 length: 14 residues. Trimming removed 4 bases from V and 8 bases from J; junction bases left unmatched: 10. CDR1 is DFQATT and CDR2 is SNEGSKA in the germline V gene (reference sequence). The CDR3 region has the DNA TGCAGTGCTACCCGAACAGGGGTGGGAGAAAAACTGTTTTTT. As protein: CSATRTGVGEKLFF.